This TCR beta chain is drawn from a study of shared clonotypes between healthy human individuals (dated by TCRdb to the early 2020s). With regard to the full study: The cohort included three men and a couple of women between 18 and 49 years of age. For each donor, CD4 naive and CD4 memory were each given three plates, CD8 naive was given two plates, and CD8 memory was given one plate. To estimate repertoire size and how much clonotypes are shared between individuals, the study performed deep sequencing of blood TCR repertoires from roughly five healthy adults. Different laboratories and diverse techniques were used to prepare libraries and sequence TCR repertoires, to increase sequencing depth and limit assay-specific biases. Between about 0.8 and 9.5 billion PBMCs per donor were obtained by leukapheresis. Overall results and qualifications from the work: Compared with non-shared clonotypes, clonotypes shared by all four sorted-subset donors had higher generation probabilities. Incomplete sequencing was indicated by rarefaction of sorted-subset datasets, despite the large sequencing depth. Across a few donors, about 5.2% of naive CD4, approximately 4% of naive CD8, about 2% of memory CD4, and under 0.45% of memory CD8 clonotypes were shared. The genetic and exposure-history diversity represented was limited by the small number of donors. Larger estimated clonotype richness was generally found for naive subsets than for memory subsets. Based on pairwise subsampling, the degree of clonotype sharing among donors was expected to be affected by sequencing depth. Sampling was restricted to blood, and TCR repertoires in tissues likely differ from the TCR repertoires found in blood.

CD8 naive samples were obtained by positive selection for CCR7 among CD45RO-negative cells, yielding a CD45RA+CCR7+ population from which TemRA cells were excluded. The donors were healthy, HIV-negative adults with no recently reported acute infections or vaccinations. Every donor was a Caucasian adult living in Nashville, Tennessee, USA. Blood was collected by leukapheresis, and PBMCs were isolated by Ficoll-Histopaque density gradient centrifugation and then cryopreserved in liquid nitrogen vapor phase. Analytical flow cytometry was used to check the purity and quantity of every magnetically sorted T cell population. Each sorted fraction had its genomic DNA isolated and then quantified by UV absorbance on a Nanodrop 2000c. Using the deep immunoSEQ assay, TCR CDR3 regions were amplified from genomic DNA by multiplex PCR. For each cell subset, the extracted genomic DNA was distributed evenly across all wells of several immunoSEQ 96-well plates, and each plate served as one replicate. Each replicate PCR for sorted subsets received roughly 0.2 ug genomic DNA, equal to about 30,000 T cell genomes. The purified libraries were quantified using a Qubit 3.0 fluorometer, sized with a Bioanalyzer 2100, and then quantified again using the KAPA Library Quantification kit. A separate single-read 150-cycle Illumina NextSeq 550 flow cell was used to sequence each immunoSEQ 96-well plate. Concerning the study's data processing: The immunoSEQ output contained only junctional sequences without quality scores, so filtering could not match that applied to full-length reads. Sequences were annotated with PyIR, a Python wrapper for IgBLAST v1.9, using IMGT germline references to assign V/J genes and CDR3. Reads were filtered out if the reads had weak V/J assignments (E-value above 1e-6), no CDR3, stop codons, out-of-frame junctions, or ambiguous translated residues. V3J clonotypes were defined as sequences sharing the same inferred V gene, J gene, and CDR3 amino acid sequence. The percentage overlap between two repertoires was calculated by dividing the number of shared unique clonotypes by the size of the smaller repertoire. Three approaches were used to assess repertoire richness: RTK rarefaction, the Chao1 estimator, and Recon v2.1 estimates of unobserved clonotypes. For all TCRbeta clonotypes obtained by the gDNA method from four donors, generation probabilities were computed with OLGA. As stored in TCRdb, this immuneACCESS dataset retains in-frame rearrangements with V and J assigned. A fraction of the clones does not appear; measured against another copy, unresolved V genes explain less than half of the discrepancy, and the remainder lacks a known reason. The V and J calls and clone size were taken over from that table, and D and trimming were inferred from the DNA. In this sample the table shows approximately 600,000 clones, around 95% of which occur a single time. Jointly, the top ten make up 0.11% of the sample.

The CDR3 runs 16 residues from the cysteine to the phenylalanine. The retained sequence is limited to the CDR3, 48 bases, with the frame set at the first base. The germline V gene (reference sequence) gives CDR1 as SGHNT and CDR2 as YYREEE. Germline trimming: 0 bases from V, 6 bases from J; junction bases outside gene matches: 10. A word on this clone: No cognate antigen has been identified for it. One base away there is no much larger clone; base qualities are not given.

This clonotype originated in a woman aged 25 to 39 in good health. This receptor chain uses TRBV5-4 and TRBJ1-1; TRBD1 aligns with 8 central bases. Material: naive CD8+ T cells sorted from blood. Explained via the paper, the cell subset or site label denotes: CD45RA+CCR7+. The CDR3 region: CASSLATGGKEAEAFF. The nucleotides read TGTGCCAGCAGCTTGGCCACAGGGGGGAAGGAGGCTGAAGCTTTCTTT.